The text below deals with one TCR beta chain. Its antigen is undetermined. Assay used: immunoSEQ multiplex PCR; TCRdb lists only in-frame clones, some missing. The sample carries roughly 59,000 clones, 60% to 80% recorded once. CD4+ T cells specific for antigen were expanded with viral peptide pools by the ViraFEST assay before sequencing. The culture ran for about 11 days, and then CD4+ T cells were isolated. As their vaccination, participants received two doses of either BNT162b2 or mRNA-1273. These data originate in a study of vaccination effects on CD4 cells after COVID-19. V was shortened by 0 bases and J by 6 bases, with 18 bases between the two germline ends. This CDR3 has 16 residues. Germline loops: CDR1 SGDLS, CDR2 YYNGEE.

The origin of this receptor is a human donor who received a COVID-19 vaccine. V usage is TRBV9 and J usage is TRBJ1-2; D gene unclear. The specimen was CD4+ T cells from PBMCs cultured with HCoV-OC43 spike peptides, collected after COVID-19 vaccination. This sample's subset: HCoV-OC43 spike overlapping peptide pool stimulation. The chain's CDR3 is CASSVVGLECGDGYTF. The CDR3 region has the DNA TGTGCCAGCAGCGTAGTAGGGCTCGAGTGTGGTGATGGCTACACCTTC.